This T cell receptor (beta chain) was documented in a study of vaccination and CD4 T cells after COVID-19. Study overall: The cells in question were stimulated using overlapping spike peptides derived from SARS-CoV-2, HCoV-NL63, HCoV-OC43 and HCoV-229E.

As to treatment: approximately nine-day PBMC culture with coronavirus spike peptide pools or control peptides (ViraFEST assay). Whole-study findings and limits: Relatively few convalescent patients were studied, without early post-infection timepoints. Spike mono-reactivity held for 304 of 307 vaccine-specific clones in convalescent patients.

Remarks on this clonotype: The antigen is not known.

Sequenced with the Oncomine TCR Beta short-read assay was DNA taken from cultured CD4+ T cells. Each CDR3 protein gets one entry after TCRdb re-called the PCR reads with MiXCR. The repertoire holds more than 9,000 distinct CDR3 sequences, with about 37% as singletons. Sequenced input: cultured CD4+ T cells from blood. This clonotype was sampled from a human donor with COVID-19.

Here the CDR3 reads CASSNFGYTF. The CDR3 nucleotides are TGTGCCAGCAGTAACTTCGGCTACACCTTC. The V and J genes are TRBV6-5 and TRBJ1-2; D is uncertain. The CDR3 runs 10 residues. The V end lost 5 bases, the J end lost 8 bases, and 6 bases lay between the germline ends. Germline CDR1 is MNHEY and CDR2 is SVGAGI.